The 19 T cell receptor beta chains listed next were all sequenced from one sample in a study of cytomegalovirus exposure and HLA in healthy donors. The PCR had 60 Vbeta and 13 Jbeta primers. TCRdb's table, derived via immunoSEQ multiplex PCR, lists solely in-frame clones and lacks some. The sample shows some 130,000 clones, 70% to 80% of them seen only once. Sequencing was carried out using PBMCs. These receptors were taken from a woman between 45 and 60 years old in good health and CMV-seropositive.

This rearrangement joins TRBV28 to TRBJ2-3, with 13 positions matching TRBD2. Germline trimming cut 7 bases from V and 1 base from J; bases unmatched to any gene: 2. The germline gives CDR1 MDHEN, CDR2 SYDVKM. This CDR3 is built from 15 residues. The CDR3 region has the DNA TGTGCCAGCACTGGACTAGCGGGGGGCACAGATACGCAGTATTTT. Translation gives CASTGLAGGTDTQYF.

A single count supports this clone. The CDR3: CASSLHQGLAGGEQFF. CDR3 nucleotides: TGTGCCAGCAGCTTACACCAAGGACTAGCGGGGGGTGAGCAGTTCTTC. J is TRBJ2-1 and V is TRBV7-8; 14 nucleotides align to TRBD2. V was clipped by 2 bases and J by 9 bases; unmatched bases: 6. The CDR3 loop spans 16 amino acids. Germline lookup yields CDR1 SGHVS and CDR2 FQNEAQ.

This rearrangement joins TRBV6-5 to TRBJ1-1; unclear D gene. V was pared by 4 bases and J by 1 base, with 7 bases between. This CDR3 comprises 13 residues. Germline CDR1 is MNHEY and CDR2 is SVGAGI. For the CDR3, the DNA is TGTGCCAGCAGTTCCGGTAGGAACACTGAAGCTTTCTTT. It specifies CASSSGRNTEAFF.

The chain has TRBV5-5 and TRBJ1-2; D uncertain. The germline V gene has CDR1 SGHKS and CDR2 YYEKEE (reference sequence). CDR3 length equals 14 residues. Trimming removed 4 bases from V and 8 bases from J, with 18 bases in between. CDR3 in DNA: TGTGCCAGCAGCCCGGCGGGTGGCCGAGGGGGCTACACCTTC. This encodes CASSPAGGRGGYTF.

The chain recombines TRBV29-1 with TRBJ2-2, with 7 bases identical to TRBD1. CDR3 length equals 16 residues. Germline V gives CDR1 SQVTM, CDR2 ANQGSEA. V lost 0 bases, J lost 0 bases, and 4 bases stayed unmatched. This CDR3 reads CSVEDPQGANTGELFF. The CDR3 region has the DNA TGCAGCGTTGAAGATCCTCAGGGGGCGAACACCGGGGAGCTGTTTTTT.

This clone appeared a few times. This sequence joins TRBV28 and TRBJ2-7; 12 bases fit TRBD2. V was clipped by 6 bases and J by 0 bases; unmatched bases: 9. This CDR3 contains 17 residues. Germline CDR1 MDHEN, CDR2 SYDVKM. The CDR3 DNA follows: TGTGCCAGCAGATGGGCTAGCGGGGGGGTAAACTCCTACGAGCAGTACTTC. Amino acids: CASRWASGGVNSYEQYF. The whole variable domain, remainder taken from reference TRBV28 and TRBJ2-7, is DVKVTQSSRYLVKRTGEKVFLECVQDMDHENMFWYRQDPGLGLRLIYFSYDVKMKEKGDIPEGYSVSREKKERFSLILESASTNQTSMYLCASRWASGGVNSYEQYFGPGTRLTVT.

As concerns this clone: The junction differs from germline at one of its ends, possibly a read error. The chain carries TRBV7-7 and TRBJ2-5, with 7 positions matching TRBD1. CDR3 length: 12 residues. Germline CDR1 and CDR2: SSHAT and FNYEAQ (reference sequence). CDR3 bases: TGTGCTAGCAGCTGGGACAGAGAGACCCAGTACTTC. It translates to CASSWDRETQYF.

The V gene is TRBV19, the J gene TRBJ1-3; 7 positions agree with TRBD1. Trimming cost V 4 bases and J 4 bases; bases outside gene matches: 13. The CDR3 extends over 17 amino acids. Germline CDR1 LNHDA, CDR2 SQIVND (reference sequence). For the CDR3, the DNA is TGTGCCAGTAGTAAACCGACAGGGCGCCGCGAGGGAAACACCATATATTTT. Residues: CASSKPTGRREGNTIYF.

Comment on this clone: A read error is likely, as this CDR3 ends without the conserved phenylalanine or tryptophan. Because the CDR3's place on the DNA is in doubt, the DNA is left out and the CDR3 is given as listed by TCRdb. The rearrangement uses TRBV7-9 and TRBJ2-7; the D segment call TRBD1 is taken from the table without a DNA check. The CDR3 length is 10 residues, termini included. Germline V gene data show CDR1 as SEHNR and CDR2 as FQNEAQ (reference sequence). CDR3: CASSLVDSKS.

V gene TRBV14 combines with J gene TRBJ2-5; D perhaps matches TRBD2 (5 bases). The CDR3 is 13 amino acids. With 10 bases removed from V and 2 bases from J, the gap between germline ends came to 14 bases. CDR1 is SGHDN, CDR2 FVKESK, per germline. The CDR3 is CANAEVIQETQYF. In DNA form, the CDR3 reads TGTGCCAACGCGGAGGTAATTCAAGAGACCCAGTACTTC.

This rearrangement joins TRBV5-1 to TRBJ2-7; D is undetermined. The CDR3 is 14 amino acids. V was pared by 0 bases and J by 3 bases, with 10 bases between. The V gene's germline CDR1 is SGHRS and CDR2 YFSETQ. The DNA of the CDR3 is TGCGCCAGCAGCTTGGAAATCACGGTCTACGAGCAGTACTTC. It encodes CASSLEITVYEQYF.

This chain's CDR3 is CASSHLGTGEVNTIYF. DNA for the CDR3: TGCGCCAGCAGCCACCTTGGGACAGGGGAAGTAAACACCATATATTTT. This chain joins TRBV4-3 and TRBJ1-3, with 10 bases matching TRBD1. Germline assignment: CDR1 LGHNA and CDR2 YSLEER. J gave up 6 bases and V 3 bases, and 8 bases lay outside the gene matches. The CDR3 contains 16 residues.

This clone was detected a few times. The rearrangement joins TRBV25-1 to TRBJ1-2; D may be TRBD1 (6 bases). Per the germline V gene, CDR1 is MGHDK and CDR2 is SYGVNS. V was trimmed by 6 bases and J by 7 bases, leaving 12 bases between them. The CDR3 runs 12 residues. The CDR3 bases are TGTGCCAGCAGGATTGGGACATCTGGCTACACCTTC. Its translation: CASRIGTSGYTF.

The chain employs TRBV29-1 and TRBJ1-5; TRBD1 matches 10 bases. The V gene end was trimmed by 7 bases and the J gene end by 3 bases; junction bases not matched to a gene: 3. This CDR3 has 13 amino acids. The germline gives CDR1 SQVTM, CDR2 ANQGSEA. The CDR3 region is CSAGQGINQPQHF. The CDR3 DNA reads as TGCAGCGCGGGACAGGGGATCAATCAGCCCCAGCATTTT. Variable domain in full (rest from reference TRBV29-1 and TRBJ1-5): SAVISQKPSRDICQRGTSLTIQCQVDSQVTMMFWYRQQPGQSLTLIATANQGSEATYESGFVIDKFPISRPNLTFSTLTVSNMSPEDSSIYLCSAGQGINQPQHFGDGTRLSIL.

This clone showed up just once. The chain uses TRBV12-5 and TRBJ1-4; TRBD1 might be the D (6 bases). Germline V lookup: CDR1 LGHNT, CDR2 FRNRAP. Trimming took 6 bases from V and 8 from J, leaving 19 bases between them. The CDR3 loop spans 15 amino acids. The CDR3 nucleotides read TGTGCTAGTGGCGCTTATCTGGGTGGGGGCGAAAAACTGTTTTTT. Translating gives CASGAYLGGGEKLFF. The variable domain in full, completed from reference TRBV12-5 and TRBJ1-4, reads DARVTQTPRHKVTEMGQEVTMRCQPILGHNTVFWYRQTMMQGLELLAYFRNRAPLDDSGMPKDRFSAEMPDATLATLKIQPSEPRDSAVYFCASGAYLGGGEKLFFGSGTQLSVL.

The gene calls are TRBV20-1 and TRBJ2-7; the D is unclear. Trimming removed 6 bases at V and 3 bases at J, with 9 bases between. CDR1 is DFQATT and CDR2 is SNEGSKA in the germline V gene (reference sequence). The CDR3 length is 11 residues. CDR3 sequence: CSAMKSYEQYF. For the CDR3, the DNA is TGCAGTGCCATGAAGAGCTACGAGCAGTACTTC.

The V gene is TRBV19, the J gene TRBJ1-3; tentatively, D is TRBD1 (6 bases). CDR1 and CDR2 from the germline V gene are LNHDA and SQIVND (reference sequence). V dropped 5 bases and J dropped 0 bases, with 17 bases sitting between them. CDR3 length: 17 amino acids. Here the CDR3 DNA reads TGTGCCAGTAGTCCTGAAACAGGGCTATACTCTGGAAACACCATATATTTT. Its translation is CASSPETGLYSGNTIYF. Full variable domain (remainder filled in from reference TRBV19 and TRBJ1-3): DGGITQSPKYLFRKEGQNVTLSCEQNLNHDAMYWYRQDPGQGLRLIYYSQIVNDFQKGDIAEGYSVSREKKESFPLTVTSAQKNPTAFYLCASSPETGLYSGNTIYFGEGSWLTVV.

This chain's CDR3 is CASKWGQTNTEAFF. The CDR3 region has the DNA TGTGCCAGCAAATGGGGGCAGACCAACACTGAAGCTTTCTTT. This sequence joins TRBV13 and TRBJ1-1; possibly TRBD1 for D (6 bases). The CDR3 spans 14 residues. CDR1 is PRHDT, CDR2 FYEKMQ, per germline (reference sequence). V lost 7 bases, J lost 2 bases, and 14 bases lay in between. The full variable domain, in which reference TRBV13 and TRBJ1-1 provide the parts outside the CDR3, is AAGVIQSPRHLIKEKRETATLKCYPIPRHDTVYWYQQGPGQDPQFLISFYEKMQSDKGSIPDRFSAQQFSDYHSELNMSSLELGDSALYFCASKWGQTNTEAFFGQGTRLTVV.

The chain employs TRBV14 and TRBJ2-7; D gene uncertain. CDR3 length equals 15 residues. Trimming left V 0 bases short and J 3 bases short, with 12 bases between. CDR1 and CDR2 from the germline V gene are SGHDN and FVKESK. CDR3 region: CASSQDSGRRYEQYF. The CDR3 nucleotides are TGTGCCAGCAGCCAAGATTCGGGTCGGCGCTACGAGCAGTACTTC.